The 15 T cell receptor beta chains given below trace back to one sample, sequenced in a study of T cell clusters in autoimmune cytopenias. TRB was amplified from approximately 230 ng of peripheral blood genomic DNA per sample. TRB rearrangements were amplified by touch-down multiplex PCR with mixed TRB-A/B primers. TCRdb re-called the multiplex PCR reads and gives one entry per CDR3 protein, without DNA. This listing includes roughly 2,100 distinct CDR3 sequences. The sequencing input was peripheral blood. These TCRs come from a human donor with an autoimmune cytopenia or autoimmune hepatitis (not recorded which).

This clonotype is identified as medium-sized from frequency. The rearrangement uses TRBV6-2 or TRBV6-3 and TRBJ1-1; absent DNA, TCRdb's TRBD1 call cannot be checked. CDR3 size: 14 residues. The germline CDR1 and CDR2 sequences are MNHEY and SVGEGT. This chain's CDR3 is CASSHGGRGTEAFF.

This clonotype is medium-sized (0.01 to 0.1%) by frequency. The CDR3 sequence is CASSEVWEDQETQYF. The chain recombines TRBV6-1 with TRBJ2-5. The CDR3 is 15 residues long. Germline CDR1 reads MNHNS; CDR2 reads SASEGT.

The chain has TRBV20-1 and TRBJ1-3. The CDR3 consists of 13 residues. CDR1 is DFQATT, CDR2 SNEGSKA, per germline (reference sequence). The CDR3 sequence: CSARQGSGNTIYF.

This clonotype is deemed medium-sized (0.01 to 0.1%) by its frequency. V is TRBV6-9 and J is TRBJ1-5. In germline, CDR1 is MNHGY, CDR2 SVAAGI. The CDR3 has 16 amino acids. The CDR3 is CASSYSLQRRNQPQHF.

Judged by frequency, this clonotype is medium-sized. V gene TRBV12-3 or TRBV12-4 combines with J gene TRBJ2-7; the D call of TRBD2 rests on TCRdb alone, since no DNA is present to check it. The CDR3 length is 15 residues. The CDR3 sequence: CASSHGTSGRYEQYF.

This clonotype ranks as medium-sized in terms of frequency. The chain links TRBV10-3 to TRBJ2-2; the TRBD1 assignment by TCRdb is unverifiable without DNA. CDR1 and CDR2 from the germline V gene are ENHRY and SYGVKD. The length of the CDR3 is 14 residues. This CDR3 reads CATRQGANTGELFF.

This clonotype is labeled medium-sized based on frequency. The rearrangement uses TRBV6-5 and TRBJ2-7; TCRdb names TRBD1, which stays unverified in the absence of DNA. This CDR3 is built from 15 residues. CDR1 MNHEY and CDR2 SVGAGI come from the germline V gene. CDR3 region: CASRLTSLGTYEQYF.

According to its frequency, this clonotype is medium-sized. The chain has TRBV10-3 and TRBJ2-3. From germline, CDR1 is ENHRY and CDR2 SYGVKD. This CDR3 is built from 12 residues. This chain's CDR3 is CAISGTEGTQYF.

J is TRBJ1-4 and V is TRBV27; TCRdb returns TRBD1, unconfirmable since there is no DNA. The CDR3 is 16 residues long. CDR1 and CDR2 from the germline V gene are MNHEY and SMNVEV (reference sequence). CDR3 amino acids: CASSLLGQGKVEKLFF.

This clonotype is medium-sized by frequency. The V call is TRBV15, the J call TRBJ1-1; absent DNA, TCRdb's TRBD1 call cannot be checked. Germline values: CDR1 LNHNV, CDR2 YYDKDF (reference sequence). The CDR3 is 15 amino acids. The CDR3 is CATSSPSSRAGEAFF.

This clonotype is called medium-sized based on its frequency. The chain joins TRBV19 to TRBJ1-5. The germline gives CDR1 LNHDA, CDR2 SQIVND (reference sequence). The CDR3 runs to 17 residues. CDR3 sequence reads: CASSIKEGMDSNQPQHF.

This clonotype is labeled medium-sized based on frequency. The CDR3 loop reads CASAGRGRANTIYF. The V call is TRBV6-1, the J call TRBJ1-3; without DNA, the TCRdb call of TRBD1 cannot be checked. CDR3 size: 14 residues. Germline V lookup: CDR1 MNHNS, CDR2 SASEGT.

This clonotype registers medium-sized by frequency. The J gene is TRBJ2-1, the V gene TRBV30. Germline V gives CDR1 GTSNPN, CDR2 SVGIG (reference sequence). The CDR3 is made up of 15 amino acids. CDR3 in amino acids: CAWSGGESSYNEQFF.

This clonotype ranks as medium-sized in terms of frequency. The chain uses TRBV30 and TRBJ2-7; TCRdb's D call, TRBD1, is unchecked because there is no DNA. The CDR3 length is 14 residues. Germline lookup yields CDR1 GTSNPN and CDR2 SVGIG (reference sequence). The CDR3 spells CAWKTGQGIDEQYF.

This clonotype shows up as medium-sized by frequency. This chain uses TRBV5-1 with TRBJ2-6; TCRdb calls TRBD2, which cannot be checked without DNA. The CDR3 totals 17 residues. Germline V gene data show CDR1 as SGHRS and CDR2 as YFSETQ. CDR3 in amino acids: CASSSVGIDSGANVLTF.